This TCR beta chain was captured in a study of shared clonotypes between healthy human individuals. Whole-study results and caveats: Despite large depth, sorted-subset datasets appeared incompletely sequenced.

The CDR3 spans 16 residues. The V segment lost 4 bases and the J segment 1 base; nucleotides outside the gene matches: 6. Germline V lookup: CDR1 MNHNS, CDR2 SASEGT. Clones were read by immunoSEQ multiplex PCR, and TCRdb kept only the in-frame ones, dropping some. The sample holds about 380,000 clones, about 96% seen once. This clone occurred a few times. Its antigen is undetermined. The origin of this receptor is a man aged 30 to 45 in good health. This sequence joins TRBV6-1 and TRBJ1-1; 10 bases map to TRBD1. The sequenced sample consisted of memory CD8+ T cells sorted from blood. Stated subset: CD45RO+ cells pooled with CCR7-negative TemRA cells. The CDR3 spells CASSGDRGGGNTEAFF. CDR3 in DNA: TGTGCCAGCAGTGGGGACAGGGGTGGCGGGAACACTGAAGCTTTCTTT.